This T cell receptor beta chain was sequenced for a study of CD8+ T cells in alopecia areata. For this clone: Antigen: not known.

Extraction of RNA preceded its reverse transcription into cDNA, which served as the sequencing template. Clones were sequenced by immunoSEQ multiplex PCR, and TCRdb holds only the in-frame ones, with some missing. Seen here are more than 130,000 clones, roughly 80% observed once, and the top ten hold around 25%. The germline gives CDR1 SGHVS, CDR2 FQNEAQ. V shed 4 bases and J 0 bases; nucleotides not matched to a gene: 9. CDR3 size: 17 residues. Study-wide findings and caveats: Expanded CD8+ clones among the top 100, as well as scalp clonality, were significantly decreased by tofacitinib.

Treatment of the sample: oral pan-JAK inhibitor, 5-10 mg twice daily. Lesional scalp punch biopsies and peripheral blood were collected from alopecia areata patients. This sequence originates from a human donor with alopecia areata. The material was CD8+ T cells sorted from blood, obtained at week 4, from a patient treated with tofacitinib. The rearrangement links TRBV7-8 to TRBJ2-1; 7 positions match TRBD1. The CDR3 spells CASSSFGTESSYNEQFF. CDR3 in DNA: TGTGCCAGCAGCTCATTTGGGACAGAGAGCTCCTACAATGAGCAGTTCTTC.